This T cell receptor (beta chain) came from a study of blood T cell repertoires in COVID-19. Study summary: From the United States, Italy and Spain came samples of acute and convalescent COVID-19. From T cells, B-cell-depleted T cells, or PBMCs came the material, which was cDNA or gDNA.

TCRdb keeps only in-frame clones here, not all; method: immunoSEQ multiplex PCR. The sample gives just under 350,000 clones, around 90% of which show up once; less than 3.5% is in the top ten. In this sample, this clone turned up once. Sample: peripheral blood. The TCR originated in a woman aged 18-35 years who had recovered from COVID-19.

Here the CDR3 DNA reads TGTGCCAGCAGTTACGGGCAGGGGGACTATGGCTACACCTTC. Protein product: CASSYGQGDYGYTF. The chain recombines TRBV6-5 with TRBJ1-2, with 7 bases matching TRBD1. V lost 2 bases and J lost 3; bases outside the gene matches: 3. Germline V gene data show CDR1 as MNHEY and CDR2 as SVGAGI. The length of the CDR3 is 14 residues.